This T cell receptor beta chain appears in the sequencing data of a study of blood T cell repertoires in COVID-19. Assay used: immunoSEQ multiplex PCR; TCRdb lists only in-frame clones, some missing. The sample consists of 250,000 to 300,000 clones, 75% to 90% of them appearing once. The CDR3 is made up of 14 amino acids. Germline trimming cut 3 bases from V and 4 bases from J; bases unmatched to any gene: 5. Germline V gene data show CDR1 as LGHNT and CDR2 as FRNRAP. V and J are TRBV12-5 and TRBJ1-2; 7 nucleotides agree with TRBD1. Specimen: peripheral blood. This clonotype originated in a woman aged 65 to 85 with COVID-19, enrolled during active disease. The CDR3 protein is CASGFGTEFYGYTF. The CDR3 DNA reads TGTGCTAGTGGTTTCGGGACAGAGTTCTATGGCTACACCTTC.